The present T cell receptor (beta chain) was sequenced within a study of blood T cells in healthy people across ages. Trimming shortened V by 2 bases and J by 1 base, and 5 bases separated the two germline ends. This CDR3 is 14 amino acids long. Per the germline V gene, CDR1 is SGHTA and CDR2 is FQGNSA. Ten milliliters of peripheral blood were drawn from each donor. In its sample, this clonotype was seen a few times. It was with a sample-barcoded 5' primer and a J-beta primer mix that a second PCR of roughly 7 to 12 cycles was run. TCRdb used MiXCR to reprocess the 5' RACE reads, holding one entry per CDR3 protein. The repertoire holds some 290,000 distinct CDR3 sequences, with 25% to 30% as singletons.

The rearrangement uses TRBV7-2 and TRBJ2-2; D remains unclear. The sample taken for sequencing was blood. This clonotype originated in a woman aged 70 to 79 in good health. The CDR3 bases are TGTGCCAGCAGCTTAAAAATGAACACCGGGGAGCTGTTTTTT. Translated, it gives CASSLKMNTGELFF.